Below, 3 T cell receptor beta chains from the same sample are listed, as sequenced in a study of identical twins. TCRdb reprocessed the 5' RACE reads via MiXCR and lists one record per CDR3 protein. The repertoire holds fewer than 900,000 distinct CDR3 sequences, 20% to 25% seen once, with about 4.3% in the top ten. This sample also belongs to another study, concerning T cells expressing NK-cell markers.

The sequenced material came from PBMCs. The source of these receptors is a woman between 18 and 29 years old in good health.

This clonotype was counted only a few times. The V gene is TRBV4-2, the J gene TRBJ2-1; possibly TRBD2 for D (7 bases). CDR1 LGHNA and CDR2 YNFKEQ come from the germline V gene. The CDR3 is 14 amino acids. V was trimmed by 6 bases and J by 5 bases, leaving 14 bases between them. The CDR3, as DNA: TGTGCCAGCAGTAGGGGGGGGAGCCACAATGAGCAGTTCTTC. Protein sequence: CASSRGGSHNEQFF.

This clonotype has at least ten counts. The V call is TRBV20-1, the J call TRBJ2-5; TRBD1 is a possible D gene (8 bases). The CDR3 sequence is 13 residues long. Germline-derived CDR1 and CDR2 are DFQATT and SNEGSKA (reference sequence). V was clipped by 7 bases and J by 3 bases, with 15 bases between them. The CDR3 coding sequence is TGCAGTGTCACAACAGGGGGGGAAGAGACCCAGTACTTC. Protein product: CSVTTGGEETQYF.

J is TRBJ2-5 and V is TRBV5-1; tentatively, D is TRBD2 (5 bases). V gave up 1 base and J gave up 5 bases, with 12 bases separating them. The CDR3 is 14 residues long. The V gene's germline CDR1 is SGHRS and CDR2 YFSETQ. CDR3: CASSLPRGSETQYF. CDR3 sequence (DNA): TGCGCCAGCAGCTTGCCGCGCGGGTCGGAGACCCAGTACTTC.